This T cell receptor (beta chain) was sequenced in a study of blood T cell repertoires in COVID-19. This clone was recorded only once. This CDR3 contains 12 residues. Deletions cut 4 bases from V and 9 bases from J, with 10 bases between. The table came from immunoSEQ multiplex PCR; TCRdb's copy has only in-frame clones and leaves some out. The sample lists approximately 220,000 clones; roughly 80% were seen once. Sequencing was done on a sample of peripheral blood. This TCR came from a woman in her sixties who had recovered from COVID-19. The J gene is TRBJ1-5, the V gene TRBV12-3 or TRBV12-4; D not resolved. The CDR3 here is CASSSPRGPQHF. The CDR3 nucleotides read TGTGCCAGCAGTTCCCCCCGGGGGCCCCAGCATTTT.